The 16 T cell receptor beta chains below come from one sample, sequenced in a study of blood T cells in healthy people across ages. A second about 6 to 12 cycle PCR used barcoded and J-beta primers. TCRdb reprocessed the 5' RACE reads with MiXCR, giving one entry per CDR3 protein. The data hold hundreds of thousands of distinct CDR3 sequences, with 45% to 70% observed a single time. The material sequenced was blood. The receptor set was obtained from a middle-aged man in good health.

The chain combines TRBV5-5 with TRBJ2-3; D is possibly TRBD2 (6 bases). Trimming removed 5 bases from V and 3 bases from J, with 16 bases in between. Germline lookup yields CDR1 SGHKS and CDR2 YYEKEE (reference sequence). The CDR3 sequence is 15 residues long. The DNA of the CDR3 is TGTGCCAGCAGGCCTCCGGGACGGGGGACAGATACGCAGTATTTT. Translated: CASRPPGRGTDTQYF.

V and J are TRBV5-1 and TRBJ2-1, with TRBD1 matching 7 bases. Germline trimming cut 0 bases from V and 8 bases from J; bases unmatched to any gene: 14. CDR3 length: 17 residues. The germline V gene encodes CDR1 SGHRS and CDR2 YFSETQ. Here the CDR3 DNA reads TGCGCCAGCAGCTTGGGGGGGACAGCCATACCCCGGGATGAGCAGTTCTTC. Residues: CASSLGGTAIPRDEQFF.

V gene TRBV12-3 or TRBV12-4 combines with J gene TRBJ2-5; 13 bases are shared with TRBD2. CDR3 length: 14 residues. The V segment lost 3 bases and the J segment 13 bases; nucleotides outside the gene matches: 8. CDR3 in DNA: TGTGCCAGCAGTTTTCCGGGACTAGCGGGGCGCAGGTACTTC. Encoded protein: CASSFPGLAGRRYF.

This clonotype has more than one count but fewer than ten. V and J are TRBV29-1 and TRBJ2-5; the D call may be TRBD1 or TRBD2 (6 bases each). V shed 3 bases and J shed 2 bases, with 13 bases lying between them. Germline loops: CDR1 SQVTM, CDR2 ANQGSEA. The CDR3 is made up of 14 amino acids. The CDR3 DNA is TGCAGCGTTGAGGGGGGCAGGGGACAAGAGACCCAGTACTTC. Its translation: CSVEGGRGQETQYF. Full variable domain (missing parts from reference TRBV29-1 and TRBJ2-5): SAVISQKPSRDICQRGTSLTIQCQVDSQVTMMFWYRQQPGQSLTLIATANQGSEATYESGFVIDKFPISRPNLTFSTLTVSNMSPEDSSIYLCSVEGGRGQETQYFGPGTRLLVL.

The chain uses TRBV29-1 and TRBJ2-5, with 9 bases lining up with TRBD1. V trimming: 3 bases; J trimming: 11 bases; junction bases outside the gene matches: 7. The germline V gene encodes CDR1 SQVTM and CDR2 ANQGSEA. The CDR3 extends over 12 amino acids. CDR3: CSVEGTGCEQYF. In DNA, the CDR3 is TGCAGCGTTGAGGGGACAGGGTGTGAGCAGTACTTC.

This clonotype was counted ten times or more. This rearrangement joins TRBV27 to TRBJ2-3; 8 positions match TRBD2. Trimming cost V 3 bases and J 1 base; bases outside gene matches: 3. In germline, CDR1 is MNHEY, CDR2 SMNVEV (reference sequence). CDR3 length equals 15 residues. The CDR3 is CASSFLTSGTDTQYF. For the CDR3, the DNA is TGTGCCAGCAGTTTCCTGACTAGCGGCACAGATACGCAGTATTTT.

V usage is TRBV5-1 and J usage is TRBJ2-5; 7 positions match TRBD2. Trimming removed 5 bases from V and 3 bases from J; junction bases left unmatched: 7. This CDR3 contains 14 residues. Germline V gene sequence: CDR1 SGHRS, CDR2 YFSETQ. The CDR3 DNA is TGCGCCAGCAGGCCCCTAGCGGCTGAAGAGACCCAGTACTTC. It yields the protein CASRPLAAEETQYF.

The CDR3 loop reads CASSRISGQSSYNEQFF. In DNA, the CDR3 is TGTGCCAGCAGCAGAATCAGCGGGCAGAGCTCCTACAATGAGCAGTTCTTC. This chain joins TRBV2 and TRBJ2-1; D perhaps matches TRBD2 (6 bases). Germline CDR1 reads SNHLY; CDR2 reads FYNNEI. V lost 6 bases and J lost 0, with 18 bases in between. There are 17 residues in the CDR3.

V is TRBV6-5 and J is TRBJ1-1, with D perhaps TRBD1 (5 bases). V lost 3 bases, J lost 0 bases, and 11 bases lay in between. The CDR3 sequence is 15 residues long. Germline V gene sequence: CDR1 MNHEY, CDR2 SVGAGI. CDR3: CASSYPGHMNTEAFF. DNA of the CDR3: TGTGCCAGCAGTTATCCCGGACACATGAACACTGAAGCTTTCTTT.

This clonotype was recorded once. J is TRBJ2-5 and V is TRBV20-1; D uncertain. CDR1 and CDR2 (germline): DFQATT, SNEGSKA (reference sequence). There are 14 residues in the CDR3. V was pared by 0 bases and J by 4 bases, with 12 bases between. The CDR3: CSAREGMVRETQYF. CDR3 DNA: TGCAGTGCTAGAGAAGGGATGGTGCGAGAGACCCAGTACTTC.

V usage is TRBV13 and J usage is TRBJ2-1, with a possible D match to TRBD2 (5 bases). V dropped 6 bases and J dropped 4 bases, with 16 bases sitting between them. The CDR3 is made up of 15 amino acids. CDR1 PRHDT and CDR2 FYEKMQ come from the germline V gene (reference sequence). The CDR3, as DNA: TGTGCCAGCAGTCCAGGACTGAACCTTTACAATGAGCAGTTCTTC. Its protein product is CASSPGLNLYNEQFF.

The CDR3 protein is CASNLRALVGANQPQHF. The CDR3 DNA is TGTGCCAGCAACTTACGGGCTTTAGTGGGGGCAAATCAGCCCCAGCATTTT. The V gene is TRBV5-5, the J gene TRBJ1-5, with D perhaps TRBD1 (6 bases). The CDR3 extends over 17 amino acids. V was clipped by 6 bases and J by 4 bases, with 23 bases between them. Germline V CDR1 and CDR2: SGHKS, YYEKEE (reference sequence). The whole variable domain, filled in from reference TRBV5-5 and TRBJ1-5, reads DAGVTQSPTHLIKTRGQQVTLRCSPISGHKSVSWYQQVLGQGPQFIFQYYEKEERGRGNFPDRFSARQFPNYSSELNVNALLLGDSALYLCASNLRALVGANQPQHFGDGTRLSIL.

This chain connects TRBV9 to TRBJ2-4; D gene ambiguous. The ends were cut back, 5 bases at V and 0 bases at J, with 15 bases in the middle. The CDR3 consists of 16 residues. The germline CDR1 and CDR2 sequences are SGDLS and YYNGEE. CDR3 DNA: TGTGCCAGCAGACTTCCAGTGGCCCTAGCCAAAAACATTCAGTACTTC. Translated, it gives CASRLPVALAKNIQYF.

As regards this clonotype: A much bigger clone sits one base away, suggesting this may be a read error. The chain links TRBV20-1 to TRBJ2-5; the match to TRBD2 covers 14 bases. The J call may not be correct, given that the DNA end is closer to TRBJ2-1. Germline V lookup: CDR1 DFQATT, CDR2 SNEGSKA (reference sequence). The CDR3 covers 18 residues. The CDR3, as DNA: TGCAGTGCTATACAGGGACTAGCGGGAGAGGCGATCCAAGAGACCCAGTTCTTC. This translates into CSAIQGLAGEAIQETQFF.

This clonotype was seen only a few times. The chain recombines TRBV5-1 with TRBJ2-1; 7 positions agree with TRBD2. After removal of 0 bases from V and 2 bases from J, the junction contained 5 bases not matched to a gene. From germline, CDR1 is SGHRS and CDR2 YFSETQ. The CDR3 has 16 amino acids. The CDR3 DNA follows: TGCGCCAGCAGCTTGGGTGCGGGAGTCGCCTACAATGAGCAGTTCTTC. This gives the protein CASSLGAGVAYNEQFF. Looking up the rest from reference TRBV5-1 and TRBJ2-1 gives the full variable domain: KAGVTQTPRYLIKTRGQQVTLSCSPISGHRSVSWYQQTPGQGLQFLFEYFSETQRNKGNFPGRFSGRQFSNSRSEMNVSTLELGDSALYLCASSLGAGVAYNEQFFGPGTRLTVL.

The rearrangement joins TRBV6-5 to TRBJ2-2; 10 nucleotides agree with TRBD1. The germline CDR1 and CDR2 sequences are MNHEY and SVGAGI. This CDR3 has 16 amino acids. J lost 5 bases, V lost 1 base, and 4 bases had no gene match. The CDR3 spells CASSYLPGQGTGELFF. In DNA, the CDR3 is TGTGCCAGCAGTTACTTACCGGGACAGGGGACCGGGGAGCTGTTTTTT.